This T cell receptor beta chain was retrieved from a study of shared clonotypes between healthy human individuals. On the study more broadly: CD4 naive and memory got three plates each, CD8 naive two, CD8 memory one. Study-wide points: Sampling covered blood only; tissue repertoires likely differ.

Positively selected for CCR7, the CD45RO-negative cells used as naive CD8 cells excluded terminally differentiated effector memory CD45RA+ cells. The deep-level immunoSEQ assay was used. Original data processing: Owing to the provision of junction-only sequences devoid of quality scores by immunoSEQ, filtering differed. TCRdb keeps only in-frame clones here, not all; method: immunoSEQ multiplex PCR. V and J calls and clone size are those listed in that table; D and trimming were worked out from the DNA. The sample has under 2,000,000 clones, approximately 95% seen once. With respect to this clone: Its antigen remains unidentified.

With 5 bases removed from V and 2 bases from J, the gap between germline ends came to 21 bases. The CDR3 consists of 17 residues. CDR1 SEHNR and CDR2 FQNEAQ come from the germline V gene (reference sequence). V and J are TRBV7-9 and TRBJ2-5; the D call may be TRBD1 or TRBD2 (5 bases each). The sequencing sample was made of naive CD8+ T cells sorted from blood. The receptor comes from a man in his late teens or twenties in good health. The CDR3 sequence: CASSPPEGTRGQETQYF. DNA for the CDR3: TGTGCCAGCAGCCCACCCGAGGGGACGAGGGGACAAGAGACCCAGTACTTC.